This record covers a single T cell receptor (beta chain). The data derive from a study of blood T cell repertoires in COVID-19. Study in general: T cells, B-cell-depleted T cells, or PBMCs provided the cDNA or gDNA that served as material.

Clones were read by immunoSEQ multiplex PCR, and TCRdb kept only the in-frame ones, dropping some. The sample includes about 170,000 clones, about 82% of them seen just once. The CDR3 loop spans 13 amino acids. Trimming at V came to 1 base and at J to 4 bases, leaving 1 base not matched to a gene. Germline-derived CDR1 and CDR2 are SEHNR and FQNEAQ (reference sequence). Sequenced material: peripheral blood. The genes are TRBV7-9 and TRBJ2-7; TRBD1 agrees at 7 bases. This clonotype was sampled from a man aged 50 or older with active or convalescent COVID-19. CDR3 amino acids: CASSLGRGYEQYF. The CDR3 DNA reads TGTGCCAGCAGCTTAGGCAGGGGGTACGAGCAGTACTTC.